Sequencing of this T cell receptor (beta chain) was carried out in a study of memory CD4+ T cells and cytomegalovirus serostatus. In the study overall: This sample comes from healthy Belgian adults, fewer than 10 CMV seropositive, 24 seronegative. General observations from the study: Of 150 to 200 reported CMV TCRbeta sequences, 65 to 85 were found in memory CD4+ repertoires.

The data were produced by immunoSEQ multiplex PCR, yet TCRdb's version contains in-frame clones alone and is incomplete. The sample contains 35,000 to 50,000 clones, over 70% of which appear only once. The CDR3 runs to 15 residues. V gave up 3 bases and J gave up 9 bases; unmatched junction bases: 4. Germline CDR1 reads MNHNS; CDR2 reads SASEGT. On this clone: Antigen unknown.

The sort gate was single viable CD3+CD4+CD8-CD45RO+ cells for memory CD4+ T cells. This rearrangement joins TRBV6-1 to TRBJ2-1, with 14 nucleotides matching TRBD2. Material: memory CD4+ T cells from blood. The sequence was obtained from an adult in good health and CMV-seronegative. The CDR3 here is CASSETSGGAIEQFF. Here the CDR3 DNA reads TGTGCCAGCAGTGAGACTAGCGGGGGGGCCATTGAGCAGTTCTTC.